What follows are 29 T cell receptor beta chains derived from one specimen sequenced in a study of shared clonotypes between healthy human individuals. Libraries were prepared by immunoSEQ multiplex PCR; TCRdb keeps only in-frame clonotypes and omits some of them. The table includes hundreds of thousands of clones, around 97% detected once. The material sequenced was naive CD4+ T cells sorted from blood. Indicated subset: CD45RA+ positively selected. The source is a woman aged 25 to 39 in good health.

Here the CDR3 DNA reads TGTGCCAGCAGCTTCTCCCGAGCCCAAGAGACCCAGTACTTC. It is translated as CASSFSRAQETQYF. The rearrangement uses TRBV11-2 and TRBJ2-5; no clear D. The germline V gene has CDR1 SGHAT and CDR2 FQNNGV. Trimming took 3 bases from V and 1 from J, leaving 9 bases between them. This CDR3 is 14 amino acids long.

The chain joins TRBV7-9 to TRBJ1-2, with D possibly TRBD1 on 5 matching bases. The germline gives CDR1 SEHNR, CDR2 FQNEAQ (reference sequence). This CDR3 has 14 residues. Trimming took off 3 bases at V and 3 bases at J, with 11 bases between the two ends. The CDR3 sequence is CASSFSGAHYGYTF. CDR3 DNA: TGTGCCAGCAGCTTTAGCGGGGCACACTATGGCTACACCTTC.

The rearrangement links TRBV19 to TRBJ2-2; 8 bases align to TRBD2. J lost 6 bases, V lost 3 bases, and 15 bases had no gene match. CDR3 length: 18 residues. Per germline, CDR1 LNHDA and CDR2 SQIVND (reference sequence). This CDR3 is CASSIYWPGLGGSGELFF. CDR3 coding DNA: TGTGCCAGTAGTATTTATTGGCCGGGACTAGGGGGATCCGGGGAGCTGTTTTTT.

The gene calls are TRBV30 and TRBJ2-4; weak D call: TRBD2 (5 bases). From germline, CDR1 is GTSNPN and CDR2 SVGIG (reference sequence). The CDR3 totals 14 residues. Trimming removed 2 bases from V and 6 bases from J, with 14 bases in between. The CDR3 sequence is CAWSIGGGGNIQYF. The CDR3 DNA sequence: TGTGCCTGGAGTATCGGCGGCGGAGGAAACATTCAGTACTTC.

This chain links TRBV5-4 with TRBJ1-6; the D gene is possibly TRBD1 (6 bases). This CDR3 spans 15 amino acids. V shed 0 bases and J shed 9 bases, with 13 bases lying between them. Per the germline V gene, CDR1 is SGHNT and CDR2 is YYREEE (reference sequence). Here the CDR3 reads CASSLVDTGLSPLHF. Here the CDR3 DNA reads TGTGCCAGCAGCTTGGTGGATACAGGGCTTTCACCCCTCCACTTT.

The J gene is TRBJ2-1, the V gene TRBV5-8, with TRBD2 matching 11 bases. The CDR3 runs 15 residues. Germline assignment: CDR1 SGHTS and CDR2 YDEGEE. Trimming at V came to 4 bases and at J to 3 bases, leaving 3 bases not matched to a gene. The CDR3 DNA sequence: TGTGCCAGCAGCCACCTAGCGGGAGGCTACAATGAGCAGTTCTTC. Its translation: CASSHLAGGYNEQFF.

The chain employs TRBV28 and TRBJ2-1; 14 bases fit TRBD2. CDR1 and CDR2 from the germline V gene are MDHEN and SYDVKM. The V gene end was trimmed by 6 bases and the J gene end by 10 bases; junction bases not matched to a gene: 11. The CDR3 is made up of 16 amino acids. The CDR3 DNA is TGTGCCAGCAGAGCGCCGGGACTAGCGGGAGTAAGCGAGCAGTTCTTC. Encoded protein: CASRAPGLAGVSEQFF.

In DNA, the CDR3 is TGTGCCAGCAGTCCCCTCGGGTGGGGTGAAGCTTTCTTT. This translates into CASSPLGWGEAFF. The chain has TRBV28 and TRBJ1-1; D remains unclear. CDR1 and CDR2 (germline): MDHEN, SYDVKM. CDR3 length equals 13 residues. The ends were cut back, 5 bases at V and 7 bases at J, with 14 bases in the middle.

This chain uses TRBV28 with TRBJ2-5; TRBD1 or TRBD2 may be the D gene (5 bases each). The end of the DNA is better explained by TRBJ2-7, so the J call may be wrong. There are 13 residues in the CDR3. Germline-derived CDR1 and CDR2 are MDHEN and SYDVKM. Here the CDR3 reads CASNGGWSDEQYF. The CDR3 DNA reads TGTGCCAGCAATGGGGGATGGAGTGACGAGCAGTACTTC.

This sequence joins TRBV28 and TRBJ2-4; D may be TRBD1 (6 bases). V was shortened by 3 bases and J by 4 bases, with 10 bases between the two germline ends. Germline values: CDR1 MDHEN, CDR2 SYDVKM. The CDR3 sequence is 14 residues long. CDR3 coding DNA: TGTGCCAGCAGTTTTTCGGACAGAAAAAACATTCAGTACTTC. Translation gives CASSFSDRKNIQYF.

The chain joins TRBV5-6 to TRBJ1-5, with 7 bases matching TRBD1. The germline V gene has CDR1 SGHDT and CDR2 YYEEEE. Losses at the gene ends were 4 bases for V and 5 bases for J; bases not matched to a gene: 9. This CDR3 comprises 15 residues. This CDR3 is CASSLTGRVDQPQHF. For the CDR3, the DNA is TGTGCCAGCAGCCTGACAGGGAGGGTGGATCAGCCCCAGCATTTT.

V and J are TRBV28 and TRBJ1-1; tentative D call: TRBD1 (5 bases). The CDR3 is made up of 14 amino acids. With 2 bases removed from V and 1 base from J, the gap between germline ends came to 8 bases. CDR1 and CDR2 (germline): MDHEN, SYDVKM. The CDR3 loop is CASSLGGSNTEAFF. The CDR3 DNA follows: TGTGCCAGCAGTTTAGGGGGGTCGAACACTGAAGCTTTCTTT.

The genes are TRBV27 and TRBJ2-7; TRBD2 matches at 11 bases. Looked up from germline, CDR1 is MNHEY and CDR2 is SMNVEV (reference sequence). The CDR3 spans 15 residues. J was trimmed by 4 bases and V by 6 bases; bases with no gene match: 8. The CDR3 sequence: CASRRPGTSGYEQYF. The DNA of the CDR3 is TGTGCCAGCAGGAGACCCGGGACTAGCGGTTACGAGCAGTACTTC.

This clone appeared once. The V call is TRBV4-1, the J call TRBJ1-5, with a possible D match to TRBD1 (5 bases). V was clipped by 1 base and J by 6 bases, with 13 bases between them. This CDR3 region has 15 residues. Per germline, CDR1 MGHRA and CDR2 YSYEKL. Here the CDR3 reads CASSQGAGPTQPQHF. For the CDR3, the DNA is TGCGCCAGCAGCCAAGGGGCAGGGCCAACTCAGCCCCAGCATTTT.

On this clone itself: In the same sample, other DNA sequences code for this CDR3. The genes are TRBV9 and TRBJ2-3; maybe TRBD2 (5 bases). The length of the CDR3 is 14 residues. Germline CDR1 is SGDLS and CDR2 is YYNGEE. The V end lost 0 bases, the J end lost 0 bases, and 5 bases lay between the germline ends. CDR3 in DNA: TGTGCCAGCAGCGTAGCGGGAAGCACAGATACGCAGTATTTT. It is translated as CASSVAGSTDTQYF.

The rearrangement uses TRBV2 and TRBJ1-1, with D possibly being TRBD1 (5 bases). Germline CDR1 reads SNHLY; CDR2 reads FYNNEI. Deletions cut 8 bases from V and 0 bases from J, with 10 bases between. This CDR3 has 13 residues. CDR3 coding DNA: TGTGCCAGCGGAGGGGAAGTGAACACTGAAGCTTTCTTT. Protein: CASGGEVNTEAFF. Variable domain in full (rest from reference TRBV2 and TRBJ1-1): EPEVTQTPSHQVTQMGQEVILRCVPISNHLYFYWYRQILGQKVEFLVSFYNNEISEKSEIFDDQFSVERPDGSNFTLKIRSTKLEDSAMYFCASGGEVNTEAFFGQGTRLTVV.

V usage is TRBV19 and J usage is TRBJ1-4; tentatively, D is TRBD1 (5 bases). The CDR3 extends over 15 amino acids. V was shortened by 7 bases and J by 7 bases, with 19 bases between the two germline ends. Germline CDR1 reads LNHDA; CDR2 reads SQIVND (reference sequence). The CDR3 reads CASTDEGRVGEKLFF. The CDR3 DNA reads TGTGCCAGTACCGATGAGGGGAGGGTAGGTGAAAAACTGTTTTTT.

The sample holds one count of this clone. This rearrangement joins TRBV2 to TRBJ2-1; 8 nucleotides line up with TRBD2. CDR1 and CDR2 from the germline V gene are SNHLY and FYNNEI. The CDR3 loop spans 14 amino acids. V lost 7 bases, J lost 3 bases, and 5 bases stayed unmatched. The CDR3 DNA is TGTGCCAGCAAGGAGCGGGAGATCTACAATGAGCAGTTCTTC. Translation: CASKEREIYNEQFF.

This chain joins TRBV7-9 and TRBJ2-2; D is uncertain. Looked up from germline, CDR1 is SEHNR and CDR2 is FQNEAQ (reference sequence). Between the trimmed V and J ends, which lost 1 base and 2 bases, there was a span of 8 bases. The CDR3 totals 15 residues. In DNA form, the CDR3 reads TGTGCCAGCAGCTTAGTCCCGGTAAACACCGGGGAGCTGTTTTTT. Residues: CASSLVPVNTGELFF.

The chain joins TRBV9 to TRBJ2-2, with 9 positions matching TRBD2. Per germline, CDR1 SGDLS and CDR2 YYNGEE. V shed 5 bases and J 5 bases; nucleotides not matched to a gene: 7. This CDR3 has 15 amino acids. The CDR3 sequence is CASRPSSGETGELFF. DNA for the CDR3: TGTGCCAGCAGGCCCTCTAGCGGGGAAACCGGGGAGCTGTTTTTT.

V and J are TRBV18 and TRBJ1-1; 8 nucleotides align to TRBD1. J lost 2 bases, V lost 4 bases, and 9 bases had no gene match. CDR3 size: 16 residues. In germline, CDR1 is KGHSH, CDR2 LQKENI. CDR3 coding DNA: TGTGCCAGCTCACGCACAGGGGGTGGATTAAACACTGAAGCTTTCTTT. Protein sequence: CASSRTGGGLNTEAFF.

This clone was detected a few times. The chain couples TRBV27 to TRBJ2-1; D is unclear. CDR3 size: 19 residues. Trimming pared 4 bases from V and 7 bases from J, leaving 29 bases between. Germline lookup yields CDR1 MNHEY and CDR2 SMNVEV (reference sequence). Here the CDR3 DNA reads TGTGCCAGCAGTTCCACCCTCTCGCCAGTAGACAAAAAGAGAAATGAGCAGTTCTTC. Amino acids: CASSSTLSPVDKKRNEQFF.

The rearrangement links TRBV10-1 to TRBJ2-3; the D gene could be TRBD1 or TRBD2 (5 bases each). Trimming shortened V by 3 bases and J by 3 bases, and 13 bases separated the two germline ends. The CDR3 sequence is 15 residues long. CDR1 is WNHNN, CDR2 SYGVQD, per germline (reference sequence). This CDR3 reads CASSEAGTTTDTQYF. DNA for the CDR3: TGCGCCAGCAGTGAAGCAGGGACGACAACAGATACGCAGTATTTT.

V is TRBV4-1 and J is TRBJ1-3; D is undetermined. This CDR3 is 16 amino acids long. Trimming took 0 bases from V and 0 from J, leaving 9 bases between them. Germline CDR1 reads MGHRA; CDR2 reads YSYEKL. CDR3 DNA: TGCGCCAGCAGCCAAGATATGGCACACTCTGGAAACACCATATATTTT. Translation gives CASSQDMAHSGNTIYF.

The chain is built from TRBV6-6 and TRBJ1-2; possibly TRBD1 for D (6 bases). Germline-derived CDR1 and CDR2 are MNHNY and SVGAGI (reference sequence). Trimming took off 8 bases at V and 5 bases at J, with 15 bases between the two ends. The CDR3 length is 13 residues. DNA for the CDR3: TGTGCCAGCTCCCCGGGGGCGCAATATGGCTACACCTTC. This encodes CASSPGAQYGYTF.

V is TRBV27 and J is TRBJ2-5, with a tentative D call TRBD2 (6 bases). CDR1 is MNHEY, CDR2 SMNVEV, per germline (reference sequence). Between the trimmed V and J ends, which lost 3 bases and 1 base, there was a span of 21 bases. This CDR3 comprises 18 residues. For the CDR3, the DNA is TGTGCCAGCAGTTTGGGAGGCCCTACTCGTTTCGTCCAAGAGACCCAGTACTTC. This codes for CASSLGGPTRFVQETQYF.

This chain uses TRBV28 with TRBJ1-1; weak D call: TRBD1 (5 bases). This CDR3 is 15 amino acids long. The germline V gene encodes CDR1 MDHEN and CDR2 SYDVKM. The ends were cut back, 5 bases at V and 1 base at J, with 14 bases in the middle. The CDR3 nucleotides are TGTGCCAGCAGTCTCCCCCTGGGACCGAACACTGAAGCTTTCTTT. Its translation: CASSLPLGPNTEAFF.

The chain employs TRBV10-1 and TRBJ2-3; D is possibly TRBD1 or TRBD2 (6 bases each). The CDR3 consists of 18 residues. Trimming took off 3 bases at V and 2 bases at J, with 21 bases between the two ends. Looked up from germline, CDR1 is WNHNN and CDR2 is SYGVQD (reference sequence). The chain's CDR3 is CASSDSLGGQGNTDTQYF. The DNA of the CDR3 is TGCGCCAGCAGTGACTCCCTCGGAGGGCAGGGGAACACAGATACGCAGTATTTT.

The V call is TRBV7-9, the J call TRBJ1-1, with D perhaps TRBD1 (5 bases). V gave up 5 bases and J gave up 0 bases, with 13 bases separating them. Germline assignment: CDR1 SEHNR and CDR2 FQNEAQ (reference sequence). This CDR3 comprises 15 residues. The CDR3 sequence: CASSPRAGLNTEAFF. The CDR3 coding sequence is TGTGCCAGCAGCCCCCGGGCAGGGCTGAACACTGAAGCTTTCTTT.